Listed below are T cell receptor beta chains from one sample, sequenced in a study of cytomegalovirus exposure and HLA in healthy donors. TCRdb's table, derived via immunoSEQ multiplex PCR, lists solely in-frame clones and lacks some. The sample gives around 190,000 clones, around 79% of which show up once; more than 1.5% is in the top ten. Input material: PBMCs. These receptors came from a woman aged 45-65 years in good health and CMV-seronegative. Each CDR3 is given without its conserved first and last residue. Fields, in order: clone size, J gene, V gene, CDR3 protein. Where a row states a size, it is once, few, many or the class of an expanded clone; other rows omit it.

-	TRBJ1-3	TRBV7-2	ASSSGGRLLGSTIY
-	TRBJ2-7	TRBV9	ASSVGASGSYEQY
-	TRBJ1-2	TRBV19	ASSTQGTANYGYT
-	TRBJ1-3	TRBV9	ASSPDVRGVGNTIY
-	TRBJ2-2	TRBV27	ASSSPGQASNTGELF
-	TRBJ1-3	TRBV6-5	ASSPVQGGGNTIY
-	TRBJ2-7	TRBV7-8	ASSLREGSSYEQY
-	TRBJ2-2	TRBV19	ASSIRRGQVVGELF
-	TRBJ2-3	TRBV12-5	ASGPKDTQY
-	TRBJ2-1	TRBV9	ASSALDSNEQF
-	TRBJ2-7	TRBV11-2	ASSFEASYEQY
once	TRBJ1-1	TRBV7-2	ASSSAAGGTEAF
-	TRBJ2-2	TRBV7-3	ASSLKGGGQETGELF
-	TRBJ2-7	TRBV4-3	ASSQGVIGSDEQY
few	TRBJ2-7	TRBV14	ASSARLAGGFEQY
-	TRBJ2-7	TRBV29-1	SVEDPRAGGLYEQY
few	TRBJ2-7	TRBV7-9	ASSLRIGLAGVGSYEQY
-	TRBJ1-4	TRBV4-1	ASSQGPRAGQNEKLF
-	TRBJ2-7	TRBV10-1	ASTPRRQATILSERYEQY
-	TRBJ1-1	TRBV7-2	ASNGGVSEAF
-	TRBJ2-7	TRBV7-2	ASSLARQGGYEQY
-	TRBJ1-5	TRBV6-5	ASSLGTGSNQPQH
few	TRBJ1-4	TRBV5-1	ASSLYRAEEKLF
few	TRBJ2-5	TRBV7-3	ASSISGGAGETQY
-	TRBJ2-7	TRBV19	ASSIRERYEQY
-	TRBJ2-1	TRBV10-3	ATNRDLTYNEQF
once	TRBJ2-5	TRBV6-6	ASSYGLAMEETQY
-	TRBJ1-3	TRBV2	ASRTPGISGNTIY
-	TRBJ2-5	TRBV28	ASSSHPSGRAWETQY
-	TRBJ2-7	TRBV27	ASSLGTLSYEQY
-	TRBJ2-7	TRBV25-1	ASSEYLTLGDEQY
-	TRBJ2-5	TRBV7-9	ASSLGTAQETQY
few	TRBJ1-5	TRBV2	ASSTDSNQPQH
-	TRBJ1-4	TRBV27	ASSPWDSTNEKLF
-	TRBJ2-7	TRBV27	ASSLSGTSEQY
-	TRBJ2-7	TRBV2	ASRPDSISYEQY
-	TRBJ1-3	TRBV28	ASSLPGAPGNTIY
-	TRBJ1-2	TRBV28	ASSLPHSTGSYGYT
-	TRBJ1-5	TRBV19	ASSFRIDQPQH
-	TRBJ2-5	TRBV18	ASSPGRQETQY
once	TRBJ2-7	TRBV28	ASRAPGVVHEQY
-	TRBJ2-3	TRBV5-4	ASSLGQATDTQY
few	TRBJ2-3	TRBV19	ASSLGTSSEVDTQY
-	TRBJ1-2	TRBV28	ASSTGQGTQSGYT
-	TRBJ1-2	TRBV7-2	ASSSGVNAPGYT
-	TRBJ2-1	TRBV7-2	ASSQDGIGAYNEQF
-	TRBJ2-7	TRBV23-1	ASSQSMGGRRGQSYEQY
-	TRBJ2-7	TRBV28	ASSLGGSSYEQY
-	TRBJ1-1	TRBV7-8	ASSVRQGVNTEAF